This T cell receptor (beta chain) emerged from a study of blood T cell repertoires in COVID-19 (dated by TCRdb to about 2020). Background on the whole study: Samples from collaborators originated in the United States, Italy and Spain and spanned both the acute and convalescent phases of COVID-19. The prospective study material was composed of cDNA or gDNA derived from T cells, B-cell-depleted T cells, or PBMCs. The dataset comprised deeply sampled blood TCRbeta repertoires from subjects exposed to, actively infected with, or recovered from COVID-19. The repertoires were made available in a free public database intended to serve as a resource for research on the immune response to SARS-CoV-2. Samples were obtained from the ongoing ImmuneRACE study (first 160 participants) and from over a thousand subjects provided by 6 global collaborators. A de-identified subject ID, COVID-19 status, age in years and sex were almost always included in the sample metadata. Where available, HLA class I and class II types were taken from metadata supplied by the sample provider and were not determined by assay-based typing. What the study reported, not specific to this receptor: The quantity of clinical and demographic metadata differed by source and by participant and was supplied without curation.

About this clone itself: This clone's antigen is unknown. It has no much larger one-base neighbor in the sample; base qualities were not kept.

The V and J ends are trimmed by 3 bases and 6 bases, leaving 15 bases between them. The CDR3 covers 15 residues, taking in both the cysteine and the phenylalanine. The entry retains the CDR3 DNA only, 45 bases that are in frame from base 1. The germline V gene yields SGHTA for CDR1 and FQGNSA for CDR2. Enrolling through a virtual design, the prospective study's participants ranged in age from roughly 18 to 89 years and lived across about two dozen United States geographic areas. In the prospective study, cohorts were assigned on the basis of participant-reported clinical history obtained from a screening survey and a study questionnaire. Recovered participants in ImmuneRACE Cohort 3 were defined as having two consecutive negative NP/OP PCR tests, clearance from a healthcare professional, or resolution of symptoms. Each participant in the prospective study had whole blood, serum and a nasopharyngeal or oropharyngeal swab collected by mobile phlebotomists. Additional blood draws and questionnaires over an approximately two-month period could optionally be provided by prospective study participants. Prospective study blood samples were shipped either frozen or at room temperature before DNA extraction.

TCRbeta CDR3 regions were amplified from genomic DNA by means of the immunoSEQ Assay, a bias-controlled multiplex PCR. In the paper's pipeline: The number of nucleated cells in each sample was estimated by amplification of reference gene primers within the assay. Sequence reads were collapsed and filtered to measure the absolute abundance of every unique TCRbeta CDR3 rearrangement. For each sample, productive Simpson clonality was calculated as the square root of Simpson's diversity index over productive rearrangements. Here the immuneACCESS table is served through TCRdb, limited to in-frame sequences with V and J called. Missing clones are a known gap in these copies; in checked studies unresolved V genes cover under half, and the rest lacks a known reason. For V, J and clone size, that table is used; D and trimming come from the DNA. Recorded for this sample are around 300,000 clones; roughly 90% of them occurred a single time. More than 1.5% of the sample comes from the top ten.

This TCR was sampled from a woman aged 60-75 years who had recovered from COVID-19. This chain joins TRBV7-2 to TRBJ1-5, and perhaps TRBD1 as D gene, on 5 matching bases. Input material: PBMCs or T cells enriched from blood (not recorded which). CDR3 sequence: CASSFSGQGGQPQHF. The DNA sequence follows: TGTGCCAGCAGCTTCAGTGGGCAGGGAGGTCAGCCCCAGCATTTT.